This TCR beta chain was sequenced during a study of tumor-infiltrating lymphocytes in primary liver carcinoma. About the research overall: Both sexes were represented among patients, who were 30 to 69 years old. Staging of the tumors gave T1-T3 N0M0, with widths of about 4.2 to 10 cm.

As regards this clonotype: Its antigen is as yet unknown. Germline is not matched at one junction end, which may reflect a read error.

The authors made TCR beta cDNA from 450 to 600 ng total RNA with a constant-region primer. Three-round nested multiplex PCR performed with slightly modified ARM-PCR produced the TCR beta libraries. TCRdb fed the multiplex PCR reads into MiXCR, producing one record per CDR3 protein. The profile shows fewer than 85,000 distinct CDR3 sequences, under 75% of them singletons. DNA and RNA were both co-extracted from about 19-30 mg of bulk tissue that had not been sorted. With chronic HBV infection, the patients were also treatment-naive. Study outcomes and limitations: Tumors carried a top-250-clone fraction significantly exceeding that of blood (p = 0.039).

The sequence came from a middle-aged man with primary liver carcinoma and hepatitis B virus infection. The sequenced sample consisted of tumor-adjacent normal liver tissue.

As DNA, the CDR3 is TGTGCCAGCGGCTTAGCCCAAGGAGAGGGGAATGAGCAGTTCTTC. Its translation is CASGLAQGEGNEQFF. This chain links TRBV11-2 with TRBJ2-1; D may match TRBD1 or TRBD2 (5 bases each). The CDR3 runs to 15 residues. Germline CDR1 is SGHAT and CDR2 is FQNNGV.